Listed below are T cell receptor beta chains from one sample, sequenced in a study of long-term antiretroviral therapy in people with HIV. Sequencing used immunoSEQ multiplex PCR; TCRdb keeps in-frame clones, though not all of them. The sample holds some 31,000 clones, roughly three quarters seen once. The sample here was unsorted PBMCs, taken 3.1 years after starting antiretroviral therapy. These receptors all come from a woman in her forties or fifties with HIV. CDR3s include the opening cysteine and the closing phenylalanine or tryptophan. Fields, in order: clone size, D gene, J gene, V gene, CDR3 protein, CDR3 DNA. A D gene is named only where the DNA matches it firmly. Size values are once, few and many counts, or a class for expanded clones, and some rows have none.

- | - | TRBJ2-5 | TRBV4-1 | CASSQLGFQETQYF | TGCGCCAGCAGCCAATTGGGCTTCCAAGAGACCCAGTACTTC
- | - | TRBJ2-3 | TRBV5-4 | CASSMDQIGTDTQYF | TGTGCCAGCAGCATGGACCAAATAGGGACAGATACGCAGTATTTT
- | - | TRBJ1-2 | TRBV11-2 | CASSLVMSLGPSGYGYTF | TGTGCCAGCAGCTTAGTAATGTCATTGGGACCCTCGGGCTATGGCTACACCTTC
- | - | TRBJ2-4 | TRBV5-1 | CASSLDGGPSKNIQYF | TGCGCCAGCAGCTTGGATGGGGGGCCCTCCAAAAACATTCAGTACTTC
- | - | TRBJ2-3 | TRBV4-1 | CASSQAHTTDTQYF | TGCGCCAGCAGCCAAGCCCACACCACAGATACGCAGTATTTT
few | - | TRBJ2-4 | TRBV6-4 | CASSDSRTDLAKNIQYF | TGTGCCAGCAGTGACTCCCGGACAGACCTAGCCAAAAACATTCAGTACTTC
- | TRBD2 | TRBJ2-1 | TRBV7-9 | CASRASGGNNEQFF | TGTGCCAGCAGAGCTAGCGGGGGAAACAATGAGCAGTTCTTC
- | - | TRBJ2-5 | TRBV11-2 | CASSWTLGQGPQETQYF | TGTGCCAGCAGCTGGACCCTGGGGCAGGGTCCACAAGAGACCCAGTACTTC
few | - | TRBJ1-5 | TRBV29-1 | CSVVGSNQPQHF | TGCAGCGTTGTTGGTAGCAATCAGCCCCAGCATTTT
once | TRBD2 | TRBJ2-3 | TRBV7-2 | CASSSGTSGRRDTQYF | TGTGCCAGCAGCTCTGGGACTAGCGGTCGGCGAGATACGCAGTATTTT
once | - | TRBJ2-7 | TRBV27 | CASSLKGTSSYEQYF | TGTGCCAGCAGTTTAAAGGGGACCAGCTCCTACGAGCAGTACTTC
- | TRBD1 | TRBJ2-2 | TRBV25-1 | CASSKTGVNTGELFF | TGTGCCAGCAGCAAAACAGGGGTGAACACCGGGGAGCTGTTTTTT
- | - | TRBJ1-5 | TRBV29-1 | CSVGTLGNQPQHF | TGCAGCGTTGGGACCCTAGGCAATCAGCCCCAGCATTTT
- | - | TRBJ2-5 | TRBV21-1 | CASSVKSSASNPQETQYF | TGTGCCAGCAGTGTTAAATCATCGGCAAGTAACCCCCAAGAGACCCAGTACTTC
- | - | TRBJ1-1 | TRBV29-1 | CSVGDSGGVNTEAFF | TGCAGCGTTGGAGACTCCGGAGGCGTGAACACTGAAGCTTTCTTT
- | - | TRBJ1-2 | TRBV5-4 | CASSFPLGEGQGYTF | TGTGCCAGCAGCTTTCCTTTAGGGGAGGGGCAAGGCTACACCTTC
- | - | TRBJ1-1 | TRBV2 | CASSFLGPNTEAFF | TGTGCCAGCAGCTTTTTGGGACCGAACACTGAAGCTTTCTTT
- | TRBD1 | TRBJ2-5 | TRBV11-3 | CASSQSGTGVKTQYF | TGTGCCAGCAGCCAGTCCGGGACAGGGGTAAAGACCCAGTACTTC
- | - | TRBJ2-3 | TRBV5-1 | CASSLRTDASTDTQYF | TGCGCCAGCAGCTTGCGGACAGACGCTAGCACAGATACGCAGTATTTT
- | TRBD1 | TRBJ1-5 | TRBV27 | CASSPDRGRSNQPQHF | TGTGCCAGCAGCCCGGACAGGGGGCGAAGCAATCAGCCCCAGCATTTT
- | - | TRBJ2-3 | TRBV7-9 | CASSLLERAGTDTQYF | TGTGCCAGCAGCTTATTGGAGCGGGCCGGCACAGATACGCAGTATTTT
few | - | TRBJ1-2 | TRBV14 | CASSQDLLVGGSGYTF | TGTGCCAGCAGCCAAGACCTACTAGTGGGGGGAAGTGGCTACACCTTC
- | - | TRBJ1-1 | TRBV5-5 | CASSLGVLGTQAFF | TGTGCCAGCAGCTTGGGAGTTCTAGGGACGCAAGCTTTCTTT
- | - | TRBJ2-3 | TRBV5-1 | CASSWQQTGRFGADTQYF | TGCGCCAGCAGCTGGCAGCAGACAGGGAGGTTTGGCGCAGATACGCAGTATTTT
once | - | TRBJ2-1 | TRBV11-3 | CASSYRVSGEQFF | TGTGCCAGCAGCTACAGGGTGAGCGGTGAGCAGTTCTTC
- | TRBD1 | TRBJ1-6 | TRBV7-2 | CASSPDRGPPLHF | TGTGCCAGCAGCCCGGACAGGGGGCCACCCCTCCACTTT
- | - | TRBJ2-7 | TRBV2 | CASSGAWPENYEQYF | TGTGCCAGCAGTGGGGCGTGGCCCGAGAACTACGAGCAGTACTTC
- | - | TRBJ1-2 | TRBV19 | CASTVRGGYTF | TGTGCCAGTACGGTCCGGGGAGGCTACACCTTC
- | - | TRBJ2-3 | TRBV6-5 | CASSPPLMGDTQYF | TGTGCCAGCAGCCCCCCCCTAATGGGTGATACGCAGTATTTT
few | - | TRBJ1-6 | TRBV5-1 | CASSFGRANSPLHF | TGCGCCAGCAGCTTTGGCAGGGCGAATTCACCCCTCCACTTT
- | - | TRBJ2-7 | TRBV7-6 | CASSLAGTTSEQYF | TGTGCCAGCAGCTTAGCCGGAACGACCTCCGAGCAGTACTTC
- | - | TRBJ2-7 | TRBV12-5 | CASGFGAGTEQYF | TGTGCTAGTGGTTTTGGGGCGGGGACCGAGCAGTACTTC
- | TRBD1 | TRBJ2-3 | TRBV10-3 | CAISDSDRGLSDTQYF | TGTGCCATCAGTGATTCAGACAGGGGGCTTTCAGATACGCAGTATTTT
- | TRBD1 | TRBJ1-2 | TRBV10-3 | CAISVDPSGQGDDGYTF | TGTGCCATCAGTGTAGACCCCTCGGGACAGGGGGATGACGGCTACACCTTC
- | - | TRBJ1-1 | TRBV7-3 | CASSLQLGLNTEAFF | TGTGCCAGCAGCCTTCAGTTGGGCCTGAACACTGAAGCTTTCTTT
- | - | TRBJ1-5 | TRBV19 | CATKGGNQPQHF | TGTGCCACTAAGGGGGGCAATCAGCCCCAGCATTTT
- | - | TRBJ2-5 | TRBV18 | CASSPNSGPETQYF | TGTGCCAGCTCACCCAATTCGGGACCCGAGACCCAGTACTTC
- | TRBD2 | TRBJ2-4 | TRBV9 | CASSVGGTKGIQYF | TGTGCCAGCAGCGTGGGGGGGACTAAGGGCATTCAGTACTTC
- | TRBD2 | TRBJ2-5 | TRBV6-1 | CASSVAIAGGEETQYF | TGTGCCAGCAGTGTAGCTATAGCGGGGGGGGAAGAGACCCAGTACTTC
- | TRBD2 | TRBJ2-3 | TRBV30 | CAWGRAGGSTDTQYF | TGTGCCTGGGGCCGAGCGGGGGGCAGCACAGATACGCAGTATTTT
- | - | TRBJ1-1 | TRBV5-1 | CASSFGVGVSPEAFF | TGCGCCAGCAGCTTCGGGGTAGGGGTTTCGCCTGAAGCTTTCTTT
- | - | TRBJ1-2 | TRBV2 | CASSDQGLSGYTF | TGTGCCAGCAGTGATCAGGGGCTGTCTGGCTACACCTTC
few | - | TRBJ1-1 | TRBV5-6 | CASSFLTSTREAFF | TGTGCCAGCAGCTTTTTGACGTCCACTCGTGAAGCTTTCTTT
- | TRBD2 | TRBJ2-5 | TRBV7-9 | CASSPLLAGGPKTQYF | TGTGCCAGCAGCCCTCTCCTAGCGGGGGGGCCGAAGACCCAGTACTTC
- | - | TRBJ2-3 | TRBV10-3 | CAISQGASDTQYF | TGTGCCATCAGCCAAGGAGCGTCAGATACGCAGTATTTT
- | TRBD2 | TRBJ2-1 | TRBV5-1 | CASSFGLAEYNEQFF | TGCGCCAGCAGCTTTGGCCTAGCGGAGTACAATGAGCAGTTCTTC
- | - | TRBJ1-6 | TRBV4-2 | CASSQDFYVKGQSSYNSPLHF | TGTGCCAGCAGCCAAGACTTCTATGTAAAGGGGCAAAGCTCCTATAATTCACCCCTCCACTTT
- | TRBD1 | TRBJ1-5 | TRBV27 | CASRPGTGGIQPQHF | TGTGCCAGCCGACCCGGGACAGGGGGAATTCAGCCCCAGCATTTT
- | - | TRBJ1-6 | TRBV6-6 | CASSPLRVDGSPLHF | TGTGCCAGCAGCCCACTACGTGTAGACGGCTCACCCCTCCACTTT
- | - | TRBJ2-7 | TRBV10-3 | CAISAGTNNYEQYF | TGTGCCATCAGTGCAGGGACAAACAACTACGAGCAGTACTTC
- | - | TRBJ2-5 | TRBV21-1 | CASSSQTSGGTAETQYF | TGTGCCAGCAGCTCCCAGACTAGCGGGGGGACGGCAGAGACCCAGTACTTC
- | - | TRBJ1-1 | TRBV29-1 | CSVRGRGTEAFF | TGCAGCGTTCGGGGGCGGGGGACTGAAGCTTTCTTT
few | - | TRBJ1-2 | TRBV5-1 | CASSLTTDYGYTF | TGCGCCAGCAGCTTGACCACCGACTATGGCTACACCTTC
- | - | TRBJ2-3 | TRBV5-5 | CASSLGTGILTDTQYF | TGTGCCAGCAGCTTGGGTACGGGGATCCTCACAGATACGCAGTATTTT
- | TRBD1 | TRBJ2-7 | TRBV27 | CASSLSSFQAGQGVYEQYF | TGTGCCAGCAGTTTATCTTCCTTTCAAGCGGGACAGGGGGTGTACGAGCAGTACTTC